This T cell receptor beta chain was documented in a study of blood T cell repertoires in COVID-19. This clone appeared once. Per the original data handling: Reference gene primer amplification gave nucleated cell count estimates. Produced via immunoSEQ multiplex PCR; TCRdb's table is partial and in-frame only. V and J calls and clone size follow that table, whereas D and trimming were derived from the DNA. The sample has approximately 170,000 clones, roughly 81% seen once. Sequenced material: peripheral blood. The sequence was collected from a man aged 40-49 years who had recovered from COVID-19.

The CDR3 DNA reads as TGCAGTGCTAGTAGAGGCTCCTACAATGAGCAGTTCTTC. It translates to CSASRGSYNEQFF. The chain joins TRBV20-1 to TRBJ2-1; D not resolved. Germline V gives CDR1 DFQATT, CDR2 SNEGSKA (reference sequence). V was trimmed by 3 bases and J by 0 bases, leaving 6 bases between them. The CDR3 has 13 amino acids.